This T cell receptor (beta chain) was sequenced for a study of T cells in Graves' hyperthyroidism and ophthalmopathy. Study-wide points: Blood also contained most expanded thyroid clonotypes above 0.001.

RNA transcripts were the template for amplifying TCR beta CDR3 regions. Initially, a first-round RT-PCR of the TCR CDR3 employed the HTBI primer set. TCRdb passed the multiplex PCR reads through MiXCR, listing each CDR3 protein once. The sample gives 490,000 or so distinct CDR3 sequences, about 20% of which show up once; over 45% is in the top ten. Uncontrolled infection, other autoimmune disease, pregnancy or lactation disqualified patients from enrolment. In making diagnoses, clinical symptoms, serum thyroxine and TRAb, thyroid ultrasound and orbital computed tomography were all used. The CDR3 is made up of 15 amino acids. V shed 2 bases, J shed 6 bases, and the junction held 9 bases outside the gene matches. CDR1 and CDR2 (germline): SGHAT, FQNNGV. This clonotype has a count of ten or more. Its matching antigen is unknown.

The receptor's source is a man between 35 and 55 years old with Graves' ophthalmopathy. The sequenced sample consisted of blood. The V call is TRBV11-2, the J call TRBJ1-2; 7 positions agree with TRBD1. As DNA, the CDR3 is TGTGCCAGCAGCTTATCAGAGTCGACAGGGCATGGCTACACCTTC. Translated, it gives CASSLSESTGHGYTF.